This T cell receptor (beta chain) was documented in a study of beta chain features in type 1 diabetes. The V and J ends lost 5 bases and 6 bases, in that order; junction bases with no gene match: 8. The germline V gene has CDR1 MNHNS and CDR2 SASEGT. CDR3 length: 15 residues. This clone was found a few times. Its antigen is unidentified. Study results and caveats: Naive, central memory and regulatory TCRB repertoires appeared more similar among patients than healthy donors.

Reverse transcribing all isolated RNA meant expressed TCRB transcripts were sequenced. TCRdb keeps only in-frame clones here, not all; method: immunoSEQ multiplex PCR. The sample holds 400,000 to 450,000 clones, about 15% seen once. The genes are TRBV6-1 and TRBJ2-1, with TRBD2 identical over 9 bases. The sample taken for sequencing was naive CD4+ T cells from blood. This TCR was recovered from a young man in good health. The CDR3 bases are TGTGCCAGCAGTACAAAGTTGACTAGCGGCAATGAGCAGTTCTTC. Protein sequence: CASSTKLTSGNEQFF.